This TCR beta chain stems from a study of blood T cell repertoires in COVID-19. Study information: COVID-19 samples, acute and convalescent, were from the United States, Italy and Spain. PBMCs, B-cell-depleted T cells, or T cells were the source of the cDNA or gDNA that made up the material.

This CDR3 is 13 amino acids long. Deletions cut 5 bases from V and 4 bases from J, with 11 bases between. Germline CDR1 SGHTA, CDR2 FQGTGA. Original data processing: Reference gene primer amplification gave nucleated cell count estimates. Profiling relied on immunoSEQ multiplex PCR, and the TCRdb table lists in-frame clones only, not all of them. D and trimming were read from the DNA, whereas the V and J calls and clone size are those reported in that table. The sample records about 260,000 clones, approximately 84% being singletons. The gene calls are TRBV7-3 and TRBJ1-2; D ambiguous. This TCR came from a human donor in a cohort sampled during active COVID-19. Sequencing used peripheral blood. As DNA, the CDR3 is TGTGCCAGCAGCCCAAATCCGGTCTATGGCTACACCTTC. This codes for CASSPNPVYGYTF.